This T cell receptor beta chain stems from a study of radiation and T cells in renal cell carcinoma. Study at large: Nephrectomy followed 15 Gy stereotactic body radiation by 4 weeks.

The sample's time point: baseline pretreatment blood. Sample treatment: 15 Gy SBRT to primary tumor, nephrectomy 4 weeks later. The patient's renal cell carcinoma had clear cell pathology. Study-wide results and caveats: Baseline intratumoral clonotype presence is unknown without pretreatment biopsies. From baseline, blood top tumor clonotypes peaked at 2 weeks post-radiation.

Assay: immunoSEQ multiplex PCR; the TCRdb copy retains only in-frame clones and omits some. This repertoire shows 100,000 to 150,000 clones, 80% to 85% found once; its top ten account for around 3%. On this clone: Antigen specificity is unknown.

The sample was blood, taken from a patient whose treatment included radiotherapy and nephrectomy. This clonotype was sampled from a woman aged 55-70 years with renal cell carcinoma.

The CDR3 bases are TGTGCCAGCAGTCCCCCGCGGGGCAGCGAGGTCGCTTACCGTGGGACCCAGTACTTC. Translating gives CASSPPRGSEVAYRGTQYF. The chain combines TRBV28 with TRBJ2-5; possible D gene TRBD2, 6 bases. CDR1 and CDR2 (germline): MDHEN, SYDVKM. CDR3 size: 19 residues. The germline V and J ends were trimmed by 5 bases and 7 bases, with 32 bases remaining between them.